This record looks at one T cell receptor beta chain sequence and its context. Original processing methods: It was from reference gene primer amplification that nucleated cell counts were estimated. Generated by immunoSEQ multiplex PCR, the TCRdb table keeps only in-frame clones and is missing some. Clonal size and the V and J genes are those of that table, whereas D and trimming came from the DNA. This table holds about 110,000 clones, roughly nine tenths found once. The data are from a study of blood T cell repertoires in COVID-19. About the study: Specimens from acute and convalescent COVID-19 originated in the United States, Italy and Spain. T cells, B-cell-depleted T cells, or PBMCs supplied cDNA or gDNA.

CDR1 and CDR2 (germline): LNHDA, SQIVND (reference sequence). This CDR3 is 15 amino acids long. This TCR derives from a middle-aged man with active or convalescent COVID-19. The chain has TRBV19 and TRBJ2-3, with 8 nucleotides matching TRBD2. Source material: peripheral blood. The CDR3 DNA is TGTGCTGTAGGCGGGGGGACCCTGAACACAGATACGCAGTATTTT. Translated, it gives CAVGGGTLNTDTQYF.